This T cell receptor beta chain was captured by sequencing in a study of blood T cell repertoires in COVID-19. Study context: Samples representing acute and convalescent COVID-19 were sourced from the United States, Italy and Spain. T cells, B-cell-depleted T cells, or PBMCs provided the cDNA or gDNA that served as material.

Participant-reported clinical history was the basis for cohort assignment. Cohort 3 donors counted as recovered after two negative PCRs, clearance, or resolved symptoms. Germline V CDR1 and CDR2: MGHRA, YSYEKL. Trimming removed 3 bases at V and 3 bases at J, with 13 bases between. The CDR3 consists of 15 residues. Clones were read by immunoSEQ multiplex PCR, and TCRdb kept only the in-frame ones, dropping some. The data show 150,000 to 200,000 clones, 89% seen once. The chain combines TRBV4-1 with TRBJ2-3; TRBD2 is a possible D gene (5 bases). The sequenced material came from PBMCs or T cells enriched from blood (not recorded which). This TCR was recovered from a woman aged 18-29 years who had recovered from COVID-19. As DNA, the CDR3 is TGCGCCAGCAGCCAGTTACTAGGACTTACAGATACGCAGTATTTT. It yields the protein CASSQLLGLTDTQYF.